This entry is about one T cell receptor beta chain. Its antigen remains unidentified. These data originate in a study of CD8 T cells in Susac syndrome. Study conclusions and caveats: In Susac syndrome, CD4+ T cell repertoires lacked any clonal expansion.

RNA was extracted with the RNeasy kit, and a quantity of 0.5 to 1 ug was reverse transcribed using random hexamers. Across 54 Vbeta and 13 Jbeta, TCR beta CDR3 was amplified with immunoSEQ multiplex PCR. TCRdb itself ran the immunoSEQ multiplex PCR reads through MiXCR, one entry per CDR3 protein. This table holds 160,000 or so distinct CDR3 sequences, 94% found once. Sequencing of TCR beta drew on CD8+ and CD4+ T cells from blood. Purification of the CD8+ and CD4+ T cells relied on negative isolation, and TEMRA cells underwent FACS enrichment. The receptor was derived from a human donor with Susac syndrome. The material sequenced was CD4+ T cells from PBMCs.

CDR3 nucleotide sequence: TGTGCCAGCAGCTTCTTGCGGTTGACCGGGGCTGAAGCTTTCTTT. Translation gives CASSFLRLTGAEAFF. The rearrangement uses TRBV7-2 and TRBJ1-1; D uncertain. The CDR3 is 15 amino acids. Looked up from germline, CDR1 is SGHTA and CDR2 is FQGNSA. The V end lost 3 bases, the J end lost 6 bases, and 17 bases lay between the germline ends.